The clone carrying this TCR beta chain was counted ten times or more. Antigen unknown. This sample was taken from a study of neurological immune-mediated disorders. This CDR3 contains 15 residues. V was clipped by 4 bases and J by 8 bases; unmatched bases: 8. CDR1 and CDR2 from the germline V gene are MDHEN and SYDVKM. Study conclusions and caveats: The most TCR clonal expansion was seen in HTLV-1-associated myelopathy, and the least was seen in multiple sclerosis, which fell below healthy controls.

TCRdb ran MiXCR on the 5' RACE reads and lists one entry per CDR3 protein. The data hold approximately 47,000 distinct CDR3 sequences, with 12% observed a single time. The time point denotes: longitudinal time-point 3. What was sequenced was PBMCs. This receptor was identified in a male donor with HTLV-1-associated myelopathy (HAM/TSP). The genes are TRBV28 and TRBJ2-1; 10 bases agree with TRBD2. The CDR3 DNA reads TGTGCCAGCAGTTGGGGAATAGCGGGGGGCTATGAGCAGTTCTTC. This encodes CASSWGIAGGYEQFF.